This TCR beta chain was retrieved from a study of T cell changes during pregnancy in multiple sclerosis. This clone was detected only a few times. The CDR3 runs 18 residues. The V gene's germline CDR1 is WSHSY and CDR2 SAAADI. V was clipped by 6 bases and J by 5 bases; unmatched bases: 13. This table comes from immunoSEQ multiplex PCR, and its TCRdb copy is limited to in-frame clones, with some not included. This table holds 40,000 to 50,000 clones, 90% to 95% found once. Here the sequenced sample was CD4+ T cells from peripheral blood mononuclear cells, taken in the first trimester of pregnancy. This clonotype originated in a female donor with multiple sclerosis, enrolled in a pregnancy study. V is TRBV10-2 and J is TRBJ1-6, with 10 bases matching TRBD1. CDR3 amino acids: CASRPRSVGTGDNSPLHF. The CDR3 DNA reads TGCGCCAGCAGGCCGCGGTCGGTAGGGACAGGGGATAATTCACCCCTCCACTTT.